The following is a T cell receptor (beta chain) sequence with its context. CDR3 length: 17 residues. Germline loops: CDR1 LGHDT, CDR2 YNNKEL (reference sequence). Trimming shortened V by 0 bases and J by 4 bases, and 17 bases separated the two germline ends. These data are taken from a study of blood T cell repertoires in COVID-19. Study details: Sample material is recorded as cDNA or gDNA derived from T cells, B-cell-depleted T cells, or PBMCs.

Produced via immunoSEQ multiplex PCR; TCRdb's table is partial and in-frame only. The data show some 350,000 clones, over 75% seen once. The V and J genes are TRBV3-1 (or the pseudogene TRBV3-2) and TRBJ2-3; TRBD1 might be the D (5 bases). The clonotype originates from a woman between 25 and 40 years old who had recovered from COVID-19. Sequencing was performed on PBMCs or T cells enriched from blood (not recorded which). In nucleotides, the CDR3 is TGTGCCAGCAGCCAAGATTGGGGCACCCATGGGGCAGATACGCAGTATTTT. It codes for CASSQDWGTHGADTQYF.